This T cell receptor beta chain was identified during a study of blood T cells in healthy people across ages. Study results and caveats: Estimated diversity across one million T cells was deemed an underestimate.

Germline lookup yields CDR1 SGDLS and CDR2 YYNGEE. This CDR3 contains 15 residues. The germline V and J ends were trimmed by 5 bases and 4 bases, with 19 bases remaining between them. For this clonotype: Its matching antigen is unknown.

The study isolated at least 6.5 million PBMCs from each sample. Then a second PCR, running about 7 to 11 cycles, was carried out with a sample-barcoded 5' primer and a J-beta primer mix. TCRdb reprocessed the 5' RACE reads via MiXCR and lists one record per CDR3 protein. Of 800,000 or so distinct CDR3 sequences listed, 25% were seen once; the top ten hold more than 3%. These data were also reused for a study on T cells of mothers and their children. In that study: For related and unrelated pairs alike, thymic selection shapes TCR recombination output similarly. The overlap seen between related mothers and children slightly exceeded that of unrelated pairs, though not significantly.

The chain joins TRBV9 to TRBJ2-7; maybe TRBD1 (5 bases). The sample comprised blood. The TCR comes from a boy younger than 18 in good health. The CDR3 nucleotides read TGTGCCAGCAGTGAAACAGGCCCCCGTCCGTACGAGCAGTACTTC. Its translation is CASSETGPRPYEQYF.